This TCR beta chain was obtained from a study of T-cell reconstitution after alpha-beta-depleted transplantation in children (dated by TCRdb to 2015 to 2016). For the study in its entirety: T-cell immune reconstitution after TCRalphabeta/CD19-depleted allogeneic hematopoietic cell transplantation in children was quantitatively tracked in the study by means of TCR repertoire profiling.

The library was made by PCR. These reads were obtained on an Illumina HiSeq 2500. To normalize quantification of the TCRbeta repertoire, the TCR libraries were built with molecular barcoding that relied on unique molecular identifiers. In TCRdb, the public reads were trimmed at Q25 with fastp and aligned with MiXCR, with productive beta chains retained. Identical CDR3 protein sequences are pooled into one entry, listed with their most common genes and DNA. Here the sample has about 200,000 distinct CDR3 sequences; about 15% occur a single time. The ten largest clones take up approximately 13% of the sample. Many counts were recorded for this clonotype. The clone's antigen remains unknown. Nothing much larger sits one base from this clone, and base qualities are not available. For CDR1 and CDR2, the germline V gene (reference sequence) lists DFQATT and SNEGSKA. The CDR3 holds 12 amino acids from the cysteine to the phenylalanine. The CDR3 DNA has 36 bases and is translated from base 1. Unmatched junction bases come to 0, with V trimmed by 2 bases and J by 5 bases.

The source was PBMCs from the stem cell graft donor, collected from the stem cell graft. Recombination joined TRBV20-1 with TRBJ2-4; 7 nucleotides in the junction match TRBD2. The clonotype comes from a human donor who donated a stem cell graft to a child with acute lymphoblastic leukemia. DNA sequence: TGCAGTGCTAGACTAGCGGAAAACATTCAGTACTTC. Translated, it gives CSARLAENIQYF.